The table lists the clone carrying this T cell receptor (beta chain) with a count of one. This record comes from a study of blood T cell repertoires in COVID-19. Germline V gene data show CDR1 as SQVTM and CDR2 as ANQGSEA. The length of the CDR3 is 11 residues. V shed 5 bases and J shed 8 bases, with 9 bases lying between them. How the authors handled the data: Scientists estimated how many nucleated cells there were by amplifying reference gene primers. TCRdb keeps only in-frame clones here, not all; method: immunoSEQ multiplex PCR. The DNA gave D and trimming, while V, J and clone size come from that table. The profile covers approximately 240,000 clones, with about 83% appearing a single time and around 5.5% taken by the ten largest.

The sample taken for sequencing was peripheral blood. This sequence originates from a human donor in a cohort sampled during active COVID-19. The chain employs TRBV29-1 and TRBJ1-4; no definite D call. CDR3 nucleotide sequence: TGCAGCGTTAAGGGAGGCGAAAAACTGTTTTTT. Its protein product is CSVKGGEKLFF.